This record covers a single T cell receptor beta chain. Its antigen is unidentified. The sample originates from a study of T-cell reconstitution after alpha-beta-depleted transplantation in children. CDR1 SQVTM and CDR2 ANQGSEA come from the germline V gene. CDR3 length equals 13 residues. V was pared by 7 bases and J by 5 bases, with 18 bases between. Unique molecular identifiers were incorporated during preparation of the TCRbeta library. MiXCR, applied by TCRdb to the PCR reads, yields one record per CDR3 protein. The sample has hundreds of thousands of distinct CDR3 sequences, around 13% seen once. Whole-study findings and limits: Surviving recipient T cells and thymic progenitors accounted for the high day-60 TCRbeta diversity observed in some patients. Newly produced T cells mostly provided counts and TCRbeta diversity after one year, as hyperexpanded clones declined. Several hundred expanded graft clones reportedly gave rise to the alpha-beta T cells present about two months after transplant.

The sequence derives from a girl aged 2-15 years with congenital amegakaryocytic thrombocytopenia, due to receive a stem cell transplant. The sequenced sample was PBMCs, obtained before TCRalphabeta/CD19-depleted stem cell transplant. The chain carries TRBV29-1 and TRBJ2-7; D perhaps matches TRBD2 (5 bases). CDR3 sequence: CSAVPGARDEQYF. The CDR3, as DNA: TGCAGCGCTGTCCCCGGAGCGCGGGACGAGCAGTACTTC.